The next 19 T cell receptor beta chains were all read from a single sample in a study of T-cell memory formation after mild COVID-19. MiXCR was run by TCRdb on the 5' RACE reads, yielding one entry per CDR3 protein. The repertoire holds 200,000 to 250,000 distinct CDR3 sequences, with around 15% as singletons. Specimen: PBMCs or a T cell subset sorted from them (not recorded which). The receptors come from a man in his late teens or twenties who had mild COVID-19 (a few samples of this study predate the infection). Cell type and time point are not known.

In its sample, this clonotype was seen many times. The chain carries TRBV5-1 and TRBJ2-6, with D maybe TRBD2 (6 bases). This CDR3 contains 16 residues. V shed 1 base and J shed 0 bases, with 8 bases lying between them. Germline CDR1 SGHRS, CDR2 YFSETQ. The CDR3 sequence: CASSLTGSSGANVLTF. The DNA for the CDR3 is TGCGCCAGCAGCTTGACCGGGAGCTCTGGGGCCAACGTCCTGACTTTC.

This clonotype was seen a handful of times. This chain links TRBV4-2 with TRBJ1-2; D uncertain. Germline values: CDR1 LGHNA, CDR2 YNFKEQ. The V and J ends lost 4 bases and 8 bases respectively, with 14 bases between them. The length of the CDR3 is 13 residues. CDR3 region: CASSPGTMAGYTF. CDR3 nucleotides: TGTGCCAGCAGCCCTGGCACAATGGCCGGCTACACCTTC.

This clonotype was observed a single time. This chain links TRBV20-1 with TRBJ1-5; D call uncertain. V shed 3 bases and J shed 4 bases, with 7 bases lying between them. Germline CDR1 is DFQATT and CDR2 is SNEGSKA (reference sequence). The CDR3 totals 12 residues. CDR3 residues: CSASFRNQPQHF. In DNA, the CDR3 is TGCAGTGCTAGTTTCAGGAATCAGCCCCAGCATTTT.

V usage is TRBV9 and J usage is TRBJ1-1; D gene unclear. The CDR3 spans 15 residues. CDR1 and CDR2 (germline): SGDLS, YYNGEE. The V end lost 3 bases, the J end lost 3 bases, and 15 bases lay between the germline ends. The CDR3 DNA follows: TGTGCCAGCAGCGAGACGTCCACCTCGGACACTGAAGCTTTCTTT. This gives the protein CASSETSTSDTEAFF.

Only a few counts were recorded for this clonotype. The gene calls are TRBV5-1 and TRBJ1-5, with D hard to call. This CDR3 region has 14 residues. Trimming took off 0 bases at V and 4 bases at J, with 8 bases between the two ends. Germline CDR1 SGHRS, CDR2 YFSETQ. CDR3 bases: TGCGCCAGCAGCTTGGGTCAGGAAAATCAGCCCCAGCATTTT. Translating gives CASSLGQENQPQHF. Variable domain in full (rest from reference TRBV5-1 and TRBJ1-5): KAGVTQTPRYLIKTRGQQVTLSCSPISGHRSVSWYQQTPGQGLQFLFEYFSETQRNKGNFPGRFSGRQFSNSRSEMNVSTLELGDSALYLCASSLGQENQPQHFGDGTRLSIL.

V usage is TRBV11-2 and J usage is TRBJ2-7; D gene unclear. V lost 3 bases, J lost 4 bases, and 19 bases lay in between. Looked up from germline, CDR1 is SGHAT and CDR2 is FQNNGV. The length of the CDR3 is 16 residues. CDR3 sequence reads: CASSFGPGGGLYEQYV. CDR3 DNA sequence: TGTGCCAGCAGCTTCGGCCCGGGCGGCGGTCTATACGAGCAGTACGTC.

The gene calls are TRBV28 and TRBJ2-7; weak D call: TRBD2 (6 bases). Germline loops: CDR1 MDHEN, CDR2 SYDVKM. The CDR3 runs 13 residues. Trimming stripped 6 bases from V and 3 bases from J, with 12 bases between. The CDR3 sequence is CASRGDWGYEQYV. The CDR3 region has the DNA TGTGCCAGCAGAGGGGACTGGGGCTACGAGCAGTACGTC.

The chain carries TRBV18 and TRBJ2-2; 9 bases are a match to TRBD1. Germline loops: CDR1 KGHSH, CDR2 LQKENI. This CDR3 comprises 16 residues. V was clipped by 1 base and J by 5 bases; unmatched bases: 5. The CDR3 DNA follows: TGTGCCAGCTCACCACAGGGACAGGGAGGAACCGGGGAGCTGTTTTTT. It encodes CASSPQGQGGTGELFF.

This clonotype was counted a few times. The V gene is TRBV4-2, the J gene TRBJ2-7; possible D gene TRBD1, 5 bases. The CDR3 contains 12 residues. The V end was cut by 3 bases, the J end by 8 bases, with 11 bases between. Looked up from germline, CDR1 is LGHNA and CDR2 is YNFKEQ. CDR3 sequence: CASSHDDRKQYF. The CDR3 DNA follows: TGTGCCAGCAGCCACGATGACAGAAAGCAGTACTTC.

The CDR3, as DNA: TGTGCCAGCAGCCCCGGGGCGGTCACAGAGCACACTGAAGCTTTCTTT. Its translation is CASSPGAVTEHTEAFF. The chain links TRBV9 to TRBJ1-1, with D possibly matching TRBD1 (5 bases). CDR1 and CDR2 from the germline V gene are SGDLS and YYNGEE. The V end lost 4 bases, the J end lost 3 bases, and 19 bases lay between the germline ends. The CDR3 loop spans 16 amino acids.

The DNA for the CDR3 is TGTGCCAGCAGCGATTGGGGTTCTAGGAGAGAGACCCAGTACTTC. It specifies CASSDWGSRRETQYF. The rearrangement joins TRBV7-9 to TRBJ2-5; D unresolved. The V end lost 5 bases, the J end lost 4 bases, and 17 bases lay between the germline ends. Germline V gene data show CDR1 as SEHNR and CDR2 as FQNEAQ (reference sequence). The CDR3 has 15 residues.

A note on this clonotype: At one boundary the junction diverges from the germline segment, which might be a read error. The V call is TRBV7-7, the J call TRBJ2-5, with 9 bases that match TRBD2. CDR3 length: 15 residues. Germline loops: CDR1 SSHAT, CDR2 FNYEAQ (reference sequence). CDR3: CASSPGAGGQETQYF. Here the CDR3 DNA reads TGTGCTAGCAGCCCCGGAGCGGGGGGCCAAGAGACCCAGTACTTC.

The chain couples TRBV6-5 to TRBJ1-2; 7 bases agree with TRBD1. Germline V gene sequence: CDR1 MNHEY, CDR2 SVGAGI. CDR3 length equals 17 residues. The ends lost 0 bases at V and 4 bases at J; junction bases unmatched: 11. CDR3 protein: CASSYSQGRTGAYGYTF. The CDR3 DNA follows: TGTGCCAGCAGTTACTCGCAGGGGCGCACAGGGGCCTATGGCTACACCTTC.

The table lists this clonotype with a few counts. This chain links TRBV7-9 with TRBJ2-5; D unresolved. The V gene lost 0 bases and the J gene lost 2 bases, with 7 bases spanning the gap. The CDR3 loop spans 14 amino acids. Germline V gene lookup returns CDR1 SEHNR and CDR2 FQNEAQ (reference sequence). The CDR3: CASSLAVRQETQYF. CDR3 DNA sequence: TGTGCCAGCAGCTTAGCGGTTCGGCAAGAGACCCAGTACTTC.

Comment on this clonotype: Germline is not matched at one junction end, which may reflect a read error. The rearrangement links TRBV4-1 to TRBJ2-1; 8 bases fit TRBD2. The CDR3 sequence is 14 residues long. Germline CDR1 MGHRA, CDR2 YSYEKL. CDR3 region: CDSSHPRGGTEQFF. The CDR3 DNA reads TGCGACAGCAGCCATCCCCGGGGGGGGACTGAGCAGTTCTTC.

The CDR3 bases are TGCAGTGCGAAGAAGAACAGGGACGGTAGGGGCTACACCTTC. Amino acid sequence: CSAKKNRDGRGYTF. The V gene is TRBV20-1, the J gene TRBJ1-2; a possible D gene is TRBD1 (6 bases). The CDR3 has 14 amino acids. The V and J ends lost 6 bases and 8 bases respectively, with 22 bases between them. Germline V gene lookup returns CDR1 DFQATT and CDR2 SNEGSKA (reference sequence).

The chain is built from TRBV25-1 and TRBJ1-4; D remains ambiguous. V dropped 4 bases and J dropped 7 bases, with 16 bases sitting between them. The CDR3 spans 15 residues. Per germline, CDR1 MGHDK and CDR2 SYGVNS. DNA for the CDR3: TGTGCCAGCAGTGGCTTGAGGGTCTCTGGTGAAAAACTGTTTTTT. Protein sequence: CASSGLRVSGEKLFF.

This clonotype has only a few counts. J is TRBJ1-2 and V is TRBV6-2 or TRBV6-3, with no clear D. Trimming pared 8 bases from V and 8 bases from J, leaving 15 bases between. The germline gives CDR1 MNHEY, CDR2 SVGEGT. The CDR3 is 12 amino acids. CDR3 nucleotides: TGTGCCAGCGGCTACTCAACCCGGGGCTACACCTTC. It yields the protein CASGYSTRGYTF.

The rearrangement uses TRBV12-3 or TRBV12-4 and TRBJ1-5; D gene uncertain. The CDR3 extends over 13 amino acids. V was trimmed by 3 bases and J by 6 bases, leaving 9 bases between them. The CDR3 reads CASSLREGQPQHF. Written as DNA, the CDR3 is TGTGCCAGCAGTTTGCGTGAGGGTCAGCCCCAGCATTTT.